These T cell receptor beta chains were read from a single sample in a study of early T cells in non-severe SARS-CoV-2 infection. TCRdb independently ran MiXCR on the 5' RACE reads; one entry per CDR3 protein. The table records about 85,000 distinct CDR3 sequences, roughly 14% of them present only once. Input material: whole blood. These receptors came from an adult who was a healthcare worker with PCR-confirmed SARS-CoV-2 infection or an uninfected control (not recorded which). The CDR3 runs from the conserved cysteine through the conserved F or W. The D gene is left open where the match is weak. Only part of the rows carry a size: once, few, many, or a class if the clone is expanded.

V	D	size	J	CDR3	DNA
TRBV4-1	.	.	TRBJ2-1	CASSLATGSYNEQFF	TGCGCCAGCAGCCTGGCGACAGGATCCTACAATGAGCAGTTCTTC
TRBV12-3/TRBV12-4	TRBD1	.	TRBJ1-1	CASSPPGTGATEAFF	TGTGCCAGCAGTCCCCCCGGGACAGGGGCAACTGAAGCTTTCTTT
TRBV11-2	.	.	TRBJ2-7	CASSLWIYEQYF	TGTGCCAGCAGCTTATGGATCTACGAGCAGTACTTC
TRBV2	.	few	TRBJ1-6	CASSEDPFSDSPLHF	TGTGCCAGCAGTGAAGACCCCTTTTCGGATTCACCCCTCCACTTT
TRBV28	.	.	TRBJ1-2	CASSPDWTGDTF	TGTGCCAGCAGCCCGGACTGGACCGGGGACACCTTC
TRBV2	.	many	TRBJ2-2	CASSEWAGSGTGELFF	TGTGCCAGCAGTGAGTGGGCAGGGTCGGGCACCGGGGAGCTGTTTTTT
TRBV27	.	.	TRBJ1-6	CASRQGVVRSPLHF	TGTGCCAGCAGGCAGGGCGTAGTGCGTTCACCCCTCCACTTT
TRBV30	.	many	TRBJ2-1	CAWSVLYRARNEQFF	TGTGCCTGGAGTGTACTATATCGCGCCCGCAATGAGCAGTTCTTC
TRBV12-3/TRBV12-4	.	once	TRBJ1-2	CASSTDYGYTF	TGTGCCAGCAGTACAGATTATGGCTACACCTTC
TRBV20-1	TRBD1	few	TRBJ2-1	CSGTQAGGTGSEQFF	TGCAGTGGAACCCAAGCAGGGGGAACGGGGAGTGAGCAGTTCTTC
TRBV11-2	TRBD2	.	TRBJ2-3	CASSPSGSPDTQYF	TGTGCCAGCAGCCCTAGCGGGAGCCCAGATACGCAGTATTTT
TRBV5-1	.	.	TRBJ2-7	CASSPSDPPGEQYF	TGCGCCAGCAGCCCATCGGACCCTCCGGGGGAGCAGTACTTC
TRBV7-6	.	few	TRBJ2-2	CASSVKTGLANTGELFF	TGTGCCAGCAGCGTCAAAACAGGGCTCGCGAACACCGGGGAGCTGTTTTTT
TRBV7-2	.	.	TRBJ2-3	CASSSTRETQYF	TGTGCCAGCAGCTCGACTAGGGAAACGCAGTATTTT
TRBV20-1	.	few	TRBJ2-7	CSASSAGPYEQYF	TGCAGTGCTAGTTCGGCGGGGCCTTACGAGCAGTACTTC
TRBV12-5	.	few	TRBJ1-1	CASGLRDGTEAFF	TGTGCTAGTGGTCTCCGGGATGGCACTGAAGCTTTCTTT
TRBV12-3/TRBV12-4	TRBD2	.	TRBJ2-7	CANSGLAGPYEQYF	TGTGCCAACAGTGGACTAGCGGGACCCTACGAGCAGTACTTC
TRBV7-8	.	.	TRBJ1-6	CASSLARSYNSPLHF	TGTGCCAGCAGCTTAGCGAGGTCCTATAATTCACCCCTCCACTTT
TRBV25-1	.	many	TRBJ1-2	CASSLDSNGYTF	TGTGCCAGCAGCCTGGACAGCAATGGCTACACCTTC
TRBV15	TRBD1	many	TRBJ1-2	CATSSDRGLNYGYTF	TGTGCCACCAGCAGCGACAGGGGACTCAACTATGGCTACACCTTC
TRBV12-3/TRBV12-4	.	.	TRBJ1-1	CASSSTQGTEAFF	TGTGCCAGCAGTTCCACACAGGGCACTGAAGCTTTCTTT
TRBV29-1	.	few	TRBJ1-5	CSVGDSNQPQHF	TGCAGCGTTGGCGACAGCAATCAGCCCCAGCATTTT
TRBV29-1	.	many	TRBJ2-1	CSGTGGREQFF	TGCAGCGGGACTGGGGGTCGAGAGCAGTTCTTC
TRBV2	TRBD2	many	TRBJ2-1	CASSVAGGPNEQFF	TGTGCCAGCAGTGTAGCGGGAGGCCCCAATGAGCAGTTCTTC
TRBV9	TRBD1	few	TRBJ1-1	CASSVTGDSTEAFF	TGTGCCAGCAGCGTAACAGGGGATTCCACTGAAGCTTTCTTT
TRBV20-1	TRBD1	few	TRBJ1-1	CSATPLARGLNTEAFF	TGCAGTGCCACCCCCCTAGCCAGGGGGCTGAACACTGAAGCTTTCTTT
TRBV10-2	.	few	TRBJ1-1	CASSESNGGNTEAFF	TGCGCCAGCAGTGAGTCAAACGGGGGCAACACTGAAGCTTTCTTT
TRBV6-5	.	many	TRBJ2-3	CASRDYMADTQYF	TGTGCCAGCAGAGACTACATGGCAGATACGCAGTATTTT
TRBV4-1	TRBD1	few	TRBJ2-5	CASSLDPGQNYQETQYF	TGCGCCAGCAGCCTTGACCCGGGACAGAATTACCAAGAGACCCAGTACTTC
TRBV7-7	TRBD1	.	TRBJ2-2	CASSPSRDRDTGELFF	TGTGCCAGCAGCCCTTCTAGGGACAGGGACACCGGGGAGCTGTTTTTT
TRBV12-3/TRBV12-4	.	.	TRBJ2-1	CASSSTRGSNNEQFF	TGTGCCAGCAGCTCGACGAGGGGATCTAACAATGAGCAGTTCTTC
TRBV20-1	TRBD2	.	TRBJ2-7	CSARDRRGTSGIYEQYF	TGCAGTGCTAGAGATCGGCGCGGGACTAGCGGAATCTACGAGCAGTACTTC
TRBV27	.	few	TRBJ1-5	CASSLEGLGNQPQHF	TGTGCCAGCAGTTTAGAGGGTTTGGGCAATCAGCCCCAGCATTTT
TRBV27	TRBD1	.	TRBJ1-5	CAAGGGVHQPQHF	TGTGCCGCAGGGGGGGGCGTTCACCAGCCCCAGCATTTT
TRBV5-1	.	few	TRBJ2-2	CASREGLNRGELFF	TGCGCCAGCAGAGAGGGATTGAACAGGGGGGAGCTGTTTTTT
TRBV3-1	.	many	TRBJ2-3	CASSQDWARTDTQYF	TGTGCCAGCAGCCAAGATTGGGCGCGGACAGATACGCAGTATTTT
TRBV6-5	.	.	TRBJ2-6	CASSYRLYKTPGANVLTF	TGTGCCAGCAGTTACCGGCTCTACAAAACCCCTGGGGCCAACGTCCTGACTTTC
TRBV7-2	.	.	TRBJ2-7	CASSQRRISSYEQYF	TGTGCCAGCAGCCAGCGGAGAATTAGCTCCTACGAGCAGTACTTC
TRBV4-1	.	few	TRBJ2-5	CASSQEGRPVETQYF	TGCGCCAGCAGCCAAGAGGGGAGGCCGGTTGAGACCCAGTACTTC
TRBV3-1	.	few	TRBJ2-3	CASSLSELRASSTDTQYF	TGTGCCAGCAGCCTCTCAGAACTCCGGGCCTCGAGCACAGATACGCAGTATTTT
TRBV11-3	.	few	TRBJ2-7	CASSPRPGPDEQYF	TGTGCCAGCAGCCCGCGACCAGGGCCAGACGAGCAGTACTTC
TRBV7-3	TRBD2	.	TRBJ2-1	CASSKAKGLASDGNEQFF	TGTGCCAGCAGCAAGGCCAAGGGACTAGCGTCCGACGGGAATGAGCAGTTCTTC
TRBV29-1	TRBD1	.	TRBJ2-3	CSVLGQGGPDTQYF	TGCAGCGTACTTGGACAGGGTGGCCCAGATACGCAGTATTTT
TRBV6-5	TRBD1	.	TRBJ1-5	CASSRGGQPFNQPQHF	TGTGCCAGCAGTAGGGGGGGACAGCCATTCAATCAGCCCCAGCATTTT
TRBV28	.	many	TRBJ2-5	CASSLLETQYF	TGTGCCAGCAGCTTATTGGAGACCCAGTACTTC
TRBV4-1	TRBD2	few	TRBJ2-2	CASSQETTSGHGELFF	TGCGCCAGCAGCCAAGAAACAACTAGCGGACACGGGGAGCTGTTTTTT
TRBV21-1	.	few	TRBJ2-7	CASFPGKKGAYEQYF	TGTGCCAGCTTCCCGGGTAAAAAGGGGGCCTACGAGCAGTACTTC
TRBV7-2	TRBD1	many	TRBJ1-5	CASSSPTGKQPQHF	TGTGCCAGCAGTTCTCCGACAGGGAAACAGCCCCAGCATTTT
TRBV7-7	TRBD2	many	TRBJ2-2	CAIPAGVRGELFF	TGTGCCATCCCTGCGGGAGTGAGGGGGGAGCTGTTTTTT
TRBV4-1	.	.	TRBJ1-2	CASSQGLGGYTF	TGCGCCAGCAGCCAGGGGCTCGGCGGCTACACCTTC
TRBV5-1	TRBD1	few	TRBJ2-1	CASSWTGDTSYNEQFF	TGCGCCAGCAGCTGGACAGGGGACACGTCCTACAATGAGCAGTTCTTC
TRBV29-1	.	few	TRBJ2-5	CSGDPGETQYF	TGCAGCGGAGATCCTGGTGAGACCCAGTACTTC
TRBV7-9	TRBD1	many	TRBJ2-3	CASSLAAAGQGGADTQYF	TGTGCCAGCAGCTTAGCGGCGGCGGGACAGGGAGGCGCAGATACGCAGTATTTT
TRBV29-1	.	.	TRBJ1-2	CSVEGRYGYTF	TGCAGCGTTGAGGGCAGATATGGCTACACCTTC
TRBV11-2	.	.	TRBJ2-7	CASTGNQYEQYF	TGTGCCAGCACCGGAAATCAATACGAGCAGTACTTC
TRBV7-2	TRBD2	.	TRBJ2-7	CASSLELAGDHEQYF	TGTGCCAGCAGCTTAGAACTAGCGGGAGATCACGAGCAGTACTTC
TRBV5-1	.	.	TRBJ2-2	CASSLDPTGELFF	TGCGCCAGCAGCTTGGACCCGACCGGGGAGCTGTTTTTT
TRBV7-6	.	few	TRBJ2-1	CASSLLYAGGLGNEQFF	TGTGCCAGCAGCTTACTCTATGCGGGCGGGCTGGGAAATGAGCAGTTCTTC
TRBV6-6	TRBD2	.	TRBJ2-6	CASSYSPDREGISGANVLTF	TGTGCCAGCAGTTACTCCCCCGACCGGGAGGGGATCTCTGGGGCCAACGTCCTGACTTTC
TRBV9	.	.	TRBJ1-6	CASSEGSSYNSPLHF	TGTGCCAGCAGCGAGGGGAGCTCCTATAATTCACCCCTCCACTTT